This T cell receptor beta chain was sequenced during a study of cytotoxic CD8 clonotypes in ibrutinib-treated CLL. The overall study: Investigators reported 24 partial and 2 complete responses; after median roughly 70 months, roughly 14 patients remained remitted and about 12 progressed. Study-level points and caveats: Public clonotypes (which were uncommon) either contracted or remained stable on treatment. Clonality climbed at ibrutinib response, then dropped toward baseline at progression.

Points on this clone: Its antigen is not identified.

Sequencing was designed to attain a depth spanning 1 in 200,000 to 1 in 1 million T cells. Some clones are missing from TCRdb's copy, which holds only in-frame ones; the method was immunoSEQ multiplex PCR. The sample yields fewer than 400,000 clones, 60% to 80% seen once. This specimen consisted of PBMCs, obtained after 36 months of ibrutinib treatment. This clonotype originated in a human donor with chronic lymphocytic leukemia.

CDR3 nucleotides: TGTGCCAGCAGCTTAGGCGACAGGGGAACTAATGAAAAACTGTTTTTT. This encodes CASSLGDRGTNEKLFF. V usage is TRBV7-6 and J usage is TRBJ1-4, with 8 bases fitting TRBD1. J gave up 1 base and V 1 base, and 2 bases lay outside the gene matches. The CDR3 consists of 16 residues. Germline CDR1 is SGHVS and CDR2 is FNYEAQ.